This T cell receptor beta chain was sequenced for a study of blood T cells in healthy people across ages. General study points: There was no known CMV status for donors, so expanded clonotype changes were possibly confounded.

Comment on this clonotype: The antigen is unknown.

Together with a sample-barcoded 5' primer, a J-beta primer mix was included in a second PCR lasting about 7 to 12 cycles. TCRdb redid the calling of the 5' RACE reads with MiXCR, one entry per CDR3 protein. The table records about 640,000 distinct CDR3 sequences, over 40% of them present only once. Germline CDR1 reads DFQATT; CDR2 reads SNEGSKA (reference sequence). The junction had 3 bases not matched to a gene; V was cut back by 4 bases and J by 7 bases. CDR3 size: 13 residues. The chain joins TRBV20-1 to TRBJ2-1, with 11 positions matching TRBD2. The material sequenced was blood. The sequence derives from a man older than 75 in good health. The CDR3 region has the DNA TGCAGTGCTATAGCGGGAGGGCGGAATGAGCAGTTCTTC. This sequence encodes CSAIAGGRNEQFF.